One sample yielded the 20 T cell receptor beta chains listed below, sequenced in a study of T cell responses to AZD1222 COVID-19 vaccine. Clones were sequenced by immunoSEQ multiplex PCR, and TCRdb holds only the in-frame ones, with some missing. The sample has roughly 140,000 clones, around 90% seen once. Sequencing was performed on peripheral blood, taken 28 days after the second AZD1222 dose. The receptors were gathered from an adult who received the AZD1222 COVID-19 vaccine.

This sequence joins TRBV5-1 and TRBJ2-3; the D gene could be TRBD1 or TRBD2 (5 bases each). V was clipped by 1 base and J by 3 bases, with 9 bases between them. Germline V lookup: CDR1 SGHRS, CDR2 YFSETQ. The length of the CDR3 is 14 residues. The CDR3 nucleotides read TGCGCCAGCAGCTTGTCCGAGGGGACAGATACGCAGTATTTT. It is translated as CASSLSEGTDTQYF.

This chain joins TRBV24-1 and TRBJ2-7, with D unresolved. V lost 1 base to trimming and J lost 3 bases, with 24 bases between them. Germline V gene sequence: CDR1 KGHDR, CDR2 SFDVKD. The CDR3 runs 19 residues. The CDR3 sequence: CATSDLHNSAYLECYEQYF. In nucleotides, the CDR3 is TGTGCCACCAGTGATTTACATAACAGTGCCTATTTGGAATGCTACGAGCAGTACTTC.

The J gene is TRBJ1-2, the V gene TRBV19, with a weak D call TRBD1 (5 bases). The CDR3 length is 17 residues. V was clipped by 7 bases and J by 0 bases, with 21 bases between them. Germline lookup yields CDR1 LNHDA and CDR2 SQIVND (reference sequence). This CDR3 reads CASKLLMEGKSNYGYTF. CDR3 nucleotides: TGTGCCAGTAAACTCCTCATGGAGGGGAAGTCTAACTATGGCTACACCTTC.

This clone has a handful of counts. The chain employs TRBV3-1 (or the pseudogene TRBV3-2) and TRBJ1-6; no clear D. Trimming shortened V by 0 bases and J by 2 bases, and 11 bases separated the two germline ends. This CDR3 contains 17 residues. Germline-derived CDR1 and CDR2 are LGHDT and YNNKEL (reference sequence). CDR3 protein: CASSQDTSGAYNSPLHF. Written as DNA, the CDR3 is TGTGCCAGCAGCCAAGATACGAGCGGGGCCTATAATTCACCCCTCCACTTT.

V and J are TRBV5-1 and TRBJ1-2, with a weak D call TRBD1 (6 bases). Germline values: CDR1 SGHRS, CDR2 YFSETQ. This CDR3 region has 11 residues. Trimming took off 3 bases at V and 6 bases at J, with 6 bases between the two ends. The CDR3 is CASSSGDGYTF. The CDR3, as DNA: TGCGCCAGCAGCTCAGGGGATGGCTACACCTTC.

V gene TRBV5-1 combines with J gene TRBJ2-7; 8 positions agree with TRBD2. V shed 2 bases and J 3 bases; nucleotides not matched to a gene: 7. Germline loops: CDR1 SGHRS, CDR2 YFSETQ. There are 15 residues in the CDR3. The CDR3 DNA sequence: TGCGCCAGCAGCTTACTCCTCGGGGGGGGCTACGAGCAGTACTTC. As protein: CASSLLLGGGYEQYF.

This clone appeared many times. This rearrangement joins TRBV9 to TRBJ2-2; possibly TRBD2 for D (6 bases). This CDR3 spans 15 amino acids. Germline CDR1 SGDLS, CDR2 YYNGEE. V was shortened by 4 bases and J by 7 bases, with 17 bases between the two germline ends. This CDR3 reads CASSTSGTEGGELFF. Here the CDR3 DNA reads TGTGCCAGCAGCACCTCCGGGACGGAGGGCGGGGAGCTGTTTTTT.

CDR3 region: CASTLGQSSYNSPLHF. CDR3 coding DNA: TGTGCCAGCACGCTCGGACAGAGCTCCTATAATTCACCCCTCCACTTT. The chain links TRBV9 to TRBJ1-6, with a weak D call TRBD1 (6 bases). Trimming took 6 bases from V and 0 from J, leaving 13 bases between them. CDR1 is SGDLS, CDR2 YYNGEE, per germline. This CDR3 comprises 16 residues.

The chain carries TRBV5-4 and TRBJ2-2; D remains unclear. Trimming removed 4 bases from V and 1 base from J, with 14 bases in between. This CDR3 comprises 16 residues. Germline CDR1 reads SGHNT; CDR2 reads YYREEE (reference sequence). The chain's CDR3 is CASSRASERNTGELFF. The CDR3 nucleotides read TGTGCCAGCAGCCGTGCGTCGGAGCGGAACACCGGGGAGCTGTTTTTT.

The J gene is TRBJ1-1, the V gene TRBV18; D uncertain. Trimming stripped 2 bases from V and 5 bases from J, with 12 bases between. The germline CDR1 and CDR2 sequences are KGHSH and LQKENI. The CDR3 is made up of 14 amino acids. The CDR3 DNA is TGTGCCAGCTCACCAGTTGCGGGAGGGACTGAAGCTTTCTTT. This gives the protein CASSPVAGGTEAFF.

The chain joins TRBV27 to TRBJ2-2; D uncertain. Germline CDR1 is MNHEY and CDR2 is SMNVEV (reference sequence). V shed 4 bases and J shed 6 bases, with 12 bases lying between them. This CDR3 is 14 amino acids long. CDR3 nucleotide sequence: TGTGCCAGCAGTTGGGGTGTGGAAGCCGGGGAGCTGTTTTTT. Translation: CASSWGVEAGELFF.

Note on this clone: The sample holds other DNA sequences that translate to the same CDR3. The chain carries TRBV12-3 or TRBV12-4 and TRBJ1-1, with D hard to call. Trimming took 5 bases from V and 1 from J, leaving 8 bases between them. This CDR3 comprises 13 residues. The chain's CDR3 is CASSPTRNTEAFF. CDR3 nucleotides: TGTGCCAGCAGTCCCACAAGGAACACTGAAGCTTTCTTT.

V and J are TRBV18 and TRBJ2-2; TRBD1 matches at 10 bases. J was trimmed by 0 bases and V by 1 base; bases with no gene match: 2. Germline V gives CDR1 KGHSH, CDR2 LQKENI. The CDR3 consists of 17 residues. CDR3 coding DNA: TGTGCCAGCTCACCACAGGGGACAGGGGCGAACACCGGGGAGCTGTTTTTT. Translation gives CASSPQGTGANTGELFF. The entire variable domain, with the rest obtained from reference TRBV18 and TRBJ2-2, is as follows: NAGVMQNPRHLVRRRGQEARLRCSPMKGHSHVYWYRQLPEEGLKFMVYLQKENIIDESGMPKERFSAEFPKEGPSILRIQQVVRGDSAAYFCASSPQGTGANTGELFFGEGSRLTVL.

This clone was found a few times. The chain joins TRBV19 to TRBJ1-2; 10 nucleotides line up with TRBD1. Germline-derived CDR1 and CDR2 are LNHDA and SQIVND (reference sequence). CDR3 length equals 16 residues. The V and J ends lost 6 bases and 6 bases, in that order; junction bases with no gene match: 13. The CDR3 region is CASRIPRQGARDGYTF. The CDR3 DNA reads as TGTGCCAGTAGAATCCCAAGACAGGGGGCGCGGGATGGCTACACCTTC.

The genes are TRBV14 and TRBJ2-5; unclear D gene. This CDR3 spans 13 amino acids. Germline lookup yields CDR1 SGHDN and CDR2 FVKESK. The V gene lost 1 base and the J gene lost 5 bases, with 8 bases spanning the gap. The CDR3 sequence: CASSQGTWETQYF. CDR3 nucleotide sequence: TGTGCCAGCAGCCAAGGGACCTGGGAGACCCAGTACTTC.

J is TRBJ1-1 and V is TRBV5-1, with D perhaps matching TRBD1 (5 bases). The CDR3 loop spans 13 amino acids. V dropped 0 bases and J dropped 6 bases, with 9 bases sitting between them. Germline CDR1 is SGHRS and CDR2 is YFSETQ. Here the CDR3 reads CASSLAGTPEAFF. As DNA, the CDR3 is TGCGCCAGCAGCTTGGCCGGGACGCCTGAAGCTTTCTTT.

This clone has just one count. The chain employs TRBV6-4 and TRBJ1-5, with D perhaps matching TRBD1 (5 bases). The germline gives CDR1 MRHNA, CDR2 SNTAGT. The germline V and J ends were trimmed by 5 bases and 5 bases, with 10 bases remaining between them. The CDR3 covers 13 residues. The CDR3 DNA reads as TGTGCCAGCAGTCCAGACAGTTATCAGCCCCAGCATTTT. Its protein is CASSPDSYQPQHF.

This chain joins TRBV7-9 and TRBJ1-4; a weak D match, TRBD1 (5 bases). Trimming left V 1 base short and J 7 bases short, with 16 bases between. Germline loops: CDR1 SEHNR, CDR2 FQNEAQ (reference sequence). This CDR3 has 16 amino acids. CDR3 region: CASSLGGSRAGEKLFF. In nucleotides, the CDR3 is TGTGCCAGCAGCTTAGGGGGCTCCAGGGCTGGTGAAAAACTGTTTTTT.

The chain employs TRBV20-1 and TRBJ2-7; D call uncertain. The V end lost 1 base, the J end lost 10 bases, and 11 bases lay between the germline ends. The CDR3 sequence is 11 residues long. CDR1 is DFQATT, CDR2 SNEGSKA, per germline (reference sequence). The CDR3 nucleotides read TGCAGTGCTAGAGTGGGCAGCAAACAGTACTTC. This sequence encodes CSARVGSKQYF.

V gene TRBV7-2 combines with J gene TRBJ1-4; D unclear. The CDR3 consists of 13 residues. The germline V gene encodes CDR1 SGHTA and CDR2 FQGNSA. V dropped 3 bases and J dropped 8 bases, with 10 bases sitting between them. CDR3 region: CASSFGHREKLFF. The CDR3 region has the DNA TGTGCCAGCAGCTTCGGGCACCGGGAAAAACTGTTTTTT.